This record concerns one TCR beta chain sequence. This entry comes from a study of blood T cell repertoires in COVID-19. The wider study: The samples span acute and convalescent COVID-19 from the United States, Italy and Spain. T cells, B-cell-depleted T cells, or PBMCs provided the cDNA or gDNA that served as material.

The germline CDR1 and CDR2 sequences are MDHEN and SYDVKM. The CDR3 consists of 14 residues. The V gene lost 3 bases and the J gene lost 2 bases, with 11 bases spanning the gap. Original data processing: Cell counts per sample came from amplifying reference gene primers. The method was immunoSEQ multiplex PCR; TCRdb's version includes in-frame clones alone and lacks a portion of them. Clonal size and the V and J genes are those of that table, whereas D and trimming came from the DNA. The table shows under 300,000 clones, with over 80% occurring only once. This TCR derives from a human donor in a cohort sampled during active COVID-19. The sequencing sample was made of peripheral blood. The chain joins TRBV28 to TRBJ2-7; TRBD1 is a possible D gene (6 bases). CDR3 coding DNA: TGTGCCAGCAGTTTCAGGGGAGCTCCCTACGAGCAGTACTTC. Its translation is CASSFRGAPYEQYF.